These 6 T cell receptor beta chains originate from one sample sequenced in a study of cytomegalovirus exposure and HLA in healthy donors. PCR primers comprised 60 Vbeta and 13 Jbeta primers. Some clones are missing from TCRdb's copy, which holds only in-frame ones; the method was immunoSEQ multiplex PCR. The data hold about 85,000 clones, with 80% observed a single time. The sample taken for sequencing was PBMCs. These TCRs come from a man aged 50 to 59 in good health and CMV-seropositive.

This CDR3 is CASSYGQYSYNEQFF. CDR3 sequence (DNA): TGTGCCAGCAGTTATGGACAGTACTCCTACAATGAGCAGTTCTTC. The rearrangement links TRBV6-5 to TRBJ2-1, with D tentatively TRBD1 (6 bases). This CDR3 has 15 amino acids. Germline CDR1 and CDR2: MNHEY and SVGAGI. V was pared by 3 bases and J by 0 bases, with 9 bases between.

The gene calls are TRBV2 and TRBJ1-1; no definite D call. Per the germline V gene, CDR1 is SNHLY and CDR2 is FYNNEI. There are 12 residues in the CDR3. V was cut by 2 bases and J by 5 bases, with 6 bases left in between. CDR3 amino acids: CASSEYVTEAFF. The CDR3 DNA follows: TGTGCCAGCAGTGAATATGTTACTGAAGCTTTCTTT.

The chain employs TRBV5-6 and TRBJ2-7; the D gene is possibly TRBD1 (6 bases). CDR3 length: 14 residues. Germline CDR1 and CDR2: SGHDT and YYEEEE. V was pared by 1 base and J by 3 bases, with 11 bases between. The CDR3 sequence: CASSLLTGVYEQYF. As DNA, the CDR3 is TGTGCCAGCAGCTTGTTGACAGGAGTCTACGAGCAGTACTTC.

This clone was seen only a few times. J is TRBJ1-1 and V is TRBV30; D gene unclear. Germline V CDR1 and CDR2: GTSNPN, SVGIG (reference sequence). Trimming took off 0 bases at V and 8 bases at J, with 7 bases between the two ends. This CDR3 has 11 amino acids. CDR3 sequence (DNA): TGTGCCTGGAGTGTACAATGGGAAGCTTTCTTT. Translation gives CAWSVQWEAFF. The whole variable domain, remainder taken from reference TRBV30 and TRBJ1-1, is SQTIHQWPATLVQPVGSPLSLECTVEGTSNPNLYWYRQAAGRGLQLLFYSVGIGQISSEVPQNLSASRPQDRQFILSSKKLLLSDSGFYLCAWSVQWEAFFGQGTRLTVV.

Only a few counts were recorded for this clone. The V and J genes are TRBV15 and TRBJ1-5; D is perhaps TRBD1 (5 bases). This CDR3 region has 15 residues. V lost 0 bases to trimming and J lost 6 bases, with 12 bases between them. Germline lookup yields CDR1 LNHNV and CDR2 YYDKDF (reference sequence). In DNA form, the CDR3 reads TGTGCCACCAGCAGAGATTGGCAGGGAGGTCAGCCCCAGCATTTT. Its protein is CATSRDWQGGQPQHF.

The chain uses TRBV6-6 and TRBJ1-1; the D gene is possibly TRBD1 (6 bases). The CDR3 runs 12 residues. The germline gives CDR1 MNHNY, CDR2 SVGAGI (reference sequence). V lost 6 bases and J lost 8, with 13 bases in between. This CDR3 reads CASRNQQGEAFF. The CDR3 DNA follows: TGTGCCAGCAGAAATCAACAGGGCGAAGCTTTCTTT.